Below, one T cell receptor beta chain is given with its context. Its specificity is not known. Every donor, a Caucasian adult, lived in Nashville, Tennessee. This entry is derived from a study of shared clonotypes between healthy human individuals. Study outcomes and limitations: The small donor group covered limited genetic and exposure diversity.

The protocol was immunoSEQ multiplex PCR, while the TCRdb copy is restricted to in-frame clones and leaves out a portion. The data contain under 650,000 clones, roughly 95% of them singletons. The sample taken for sequencing was naive CD4+ T cells sorted from blood. Stated subset: CD45RA+ positively selected. The TCR sequence derives from a woman in her twenties or thirties in good health.

CDR3: CASSQVHLAGGTYEQYF. The CDR3 DNA reads as TGCGCCAGCAGCCAAGTTCATTTGGCGGGGGGCACCTACGAGCAGTACTTC. This chain joins TRBV4-1 and TRBJ2-7; TRBD2 matches at 8 bases. V was pared by 1 base and J by 2 bases, with 10 bases of the junction left unmatched. The length of the CDR3 is 17 residues. Germline CDR1 MGHRA, CDR2 YSYEKL.